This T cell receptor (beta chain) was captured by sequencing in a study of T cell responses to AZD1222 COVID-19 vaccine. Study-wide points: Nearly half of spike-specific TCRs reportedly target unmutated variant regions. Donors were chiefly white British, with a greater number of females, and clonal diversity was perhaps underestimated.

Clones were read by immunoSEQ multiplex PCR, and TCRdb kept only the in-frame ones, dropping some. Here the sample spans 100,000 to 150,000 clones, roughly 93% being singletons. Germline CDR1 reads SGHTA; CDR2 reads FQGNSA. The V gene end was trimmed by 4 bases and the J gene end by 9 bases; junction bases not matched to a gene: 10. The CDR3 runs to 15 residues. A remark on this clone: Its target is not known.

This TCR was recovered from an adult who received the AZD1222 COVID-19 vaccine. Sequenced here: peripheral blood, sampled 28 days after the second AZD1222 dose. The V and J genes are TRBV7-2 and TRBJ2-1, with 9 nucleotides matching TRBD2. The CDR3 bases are TGTGCCAGCAGCTCTAGGGCTAGCGGGACGGGTGAGCAGTTCTTC. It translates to CASSSRASGTGEQFF.